This T cell receptor (beta chain) came from a study of blood T cell repertoires in COVID-19. The overall study: From the United States, Italy and Spain came samples of acute and convalescent COVID-19. T cells, B-cell-depleted T cells, or PBMCs supplied cDNA or gDNA.

From germline, CDR1 is ENHRY and CDR2 SYGVKD. Trimming shortened V by 0 bases and J by 2 bases, and 8 bases separated the two germline ends. The CDR3 contains 15 residues. Source study methods: Amplification with reference gene primers provided the estimates of nucleated cell counts. Profiling relied on immunoSEQ multiplex PCR, and the TCRdb table lists in-frame clones only, not all of them. V and J calls plus clone size are reproduced from that table; the DNA served to infer D and trimming. This sample has fewer than 350,000 clones, with around 86% found just once. The V and J genes are TRBV10-3 and TRBJ1-3; no clear D. The specimen was peripheral blood. The clonotype comes from a woman aged 55 to 70 with active or convalescent COVID-19. The CDR3 DNA reads as TGTGCCATCAGTGAGTCAACGGGTGCTGGAAACACCATATATTTT. It codes for CAISESTGAGNTIYF.